Below, one TCR beta chain is given with its context. Its cognate antigen is unknown. The sample comes from a study of T cell responses to AZD1222 COVID-19 vaccine. The CDR3 length is 20 residues. Germline V gives CDR1 SNHLY, CDR2 FYNNEI. V was clipped by 0 bases and J by 5 bases; unmatched bases: 17. Findings of the study overall: The sample set comprised mostly white British donors with more females, and clonal diversity was possibly underestimated. Repertoire sampling happened only post peak T cell response. Baseline testing showed seropositivity in only six AZD1222 recipients.

Here immunoSEQ multiplex PCR was the method, and the copy in TCRdb shows in-frame clones only, minus some. The table records 250,000 to 300,000 clones, about 94% of them present only once. The rearrangement uses TRBV2 and TRBJ2-3, with 10 bases identical to TRBD2. Sample: peripheral blood, taken 28 days after the second AZD1222 dose. This TCR was recovered from an adult who received the AZD1222 COVID-19 vaccine. CDR3 loop: CASSEALLSGGLQVVDTQYF. Written as DNA, the CDR3 is TGTGCCAGCAGTGAAGCGCTTCTTAGCGGGGGGCTCCAGGTAGTAGATACGCAGTATTTT.